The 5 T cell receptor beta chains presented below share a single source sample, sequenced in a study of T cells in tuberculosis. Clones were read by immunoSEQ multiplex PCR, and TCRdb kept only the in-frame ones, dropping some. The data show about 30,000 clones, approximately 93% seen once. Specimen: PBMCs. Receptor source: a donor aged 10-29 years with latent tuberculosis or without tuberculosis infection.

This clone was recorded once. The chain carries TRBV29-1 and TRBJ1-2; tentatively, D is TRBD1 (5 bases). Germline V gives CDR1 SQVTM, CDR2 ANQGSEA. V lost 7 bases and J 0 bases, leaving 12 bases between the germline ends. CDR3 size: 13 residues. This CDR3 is CSAAPGSNYGYTF. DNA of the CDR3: TGCAGCGCCGCCCCAGGGTCTAACTATGGCTACACCTTC.

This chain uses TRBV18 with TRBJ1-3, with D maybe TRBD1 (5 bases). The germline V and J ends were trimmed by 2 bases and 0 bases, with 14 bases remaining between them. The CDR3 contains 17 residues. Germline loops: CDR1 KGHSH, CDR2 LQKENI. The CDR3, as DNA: TGTGCCAGCTCACCAGGAGCGGGGCCGAGCTCTGGAAACACCATATATTTT. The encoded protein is CASSPGAGPSSGNTIYF.

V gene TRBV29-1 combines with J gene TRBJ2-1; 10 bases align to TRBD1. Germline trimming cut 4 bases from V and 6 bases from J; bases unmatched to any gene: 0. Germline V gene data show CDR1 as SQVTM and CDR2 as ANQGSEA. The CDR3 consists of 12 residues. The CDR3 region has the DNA TGCAGCGTTGGGGACAGGGGCAATGAGCAGTTCTTC. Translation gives CSVGDRGNEQFF.

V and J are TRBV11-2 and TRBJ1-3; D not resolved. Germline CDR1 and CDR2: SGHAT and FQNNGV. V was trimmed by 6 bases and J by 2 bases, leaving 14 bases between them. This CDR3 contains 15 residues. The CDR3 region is CASRAWRDPGNTIYF. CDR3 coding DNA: TGTGCCAGCAGAGCCTGGAGGGATCCTGGAAACACCATATATTTT.

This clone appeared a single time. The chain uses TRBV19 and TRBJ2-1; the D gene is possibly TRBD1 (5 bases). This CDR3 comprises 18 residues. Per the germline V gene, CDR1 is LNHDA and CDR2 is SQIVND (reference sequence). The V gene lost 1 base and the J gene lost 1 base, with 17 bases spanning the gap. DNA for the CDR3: TGTGCCAGTAGTATAGGGTTCAGGGCCCGAAGGTCCTACAATGAGCAGTTCTTC. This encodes CASSIGFRARRSYNEQFF.